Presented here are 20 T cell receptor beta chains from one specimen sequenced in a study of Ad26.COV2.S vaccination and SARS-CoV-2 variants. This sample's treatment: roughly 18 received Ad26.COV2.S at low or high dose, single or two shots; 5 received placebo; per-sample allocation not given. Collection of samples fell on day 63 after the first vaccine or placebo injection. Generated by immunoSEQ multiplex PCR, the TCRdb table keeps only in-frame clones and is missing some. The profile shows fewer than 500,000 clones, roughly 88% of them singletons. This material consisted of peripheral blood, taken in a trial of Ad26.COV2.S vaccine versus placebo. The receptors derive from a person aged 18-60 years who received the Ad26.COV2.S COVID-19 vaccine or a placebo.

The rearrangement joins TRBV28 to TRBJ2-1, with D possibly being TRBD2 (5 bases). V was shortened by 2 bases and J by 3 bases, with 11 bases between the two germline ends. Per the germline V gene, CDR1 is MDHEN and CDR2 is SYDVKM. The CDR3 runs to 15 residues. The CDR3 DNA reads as TGTGCCAGCAGTTTAGATCCCGGACTCTACAATGAGCAGTTCTTC. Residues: CASSLDPGLYNEQFF.

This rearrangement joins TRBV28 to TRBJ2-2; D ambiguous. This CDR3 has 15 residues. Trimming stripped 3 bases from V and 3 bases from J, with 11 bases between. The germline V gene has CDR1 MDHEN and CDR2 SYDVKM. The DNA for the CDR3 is TGTGCCAGCAGTTTTAGACCTAGGGACACCGGGGAGCTGTTTTTT. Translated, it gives CASSFRPRDTGELFF.

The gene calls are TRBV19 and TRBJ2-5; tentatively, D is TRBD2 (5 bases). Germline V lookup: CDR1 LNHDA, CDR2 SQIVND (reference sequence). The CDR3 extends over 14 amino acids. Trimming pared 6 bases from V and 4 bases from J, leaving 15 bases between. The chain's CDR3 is CASRSPGSGETQYF. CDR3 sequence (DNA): TGTGCCAGTAGGTCCCCGGGGAGCGGAGAGACCCAGTACTTC.

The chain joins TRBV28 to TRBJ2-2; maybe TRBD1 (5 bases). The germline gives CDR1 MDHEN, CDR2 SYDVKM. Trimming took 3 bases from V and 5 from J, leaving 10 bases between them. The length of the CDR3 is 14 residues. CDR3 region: CASSLSGRTGELFF. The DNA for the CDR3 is TGTGCCAGCAGTTTGTCAGGGCGGACCGGGGAGCTGTTTTTT.

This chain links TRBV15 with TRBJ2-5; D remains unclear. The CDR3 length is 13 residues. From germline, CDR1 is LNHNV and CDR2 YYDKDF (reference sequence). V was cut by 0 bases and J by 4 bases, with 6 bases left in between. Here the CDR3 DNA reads TGTGCCACCAGCAGAGATTGGTTAGAGACCCAGTACTTC. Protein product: CATSRDWLETQYF.

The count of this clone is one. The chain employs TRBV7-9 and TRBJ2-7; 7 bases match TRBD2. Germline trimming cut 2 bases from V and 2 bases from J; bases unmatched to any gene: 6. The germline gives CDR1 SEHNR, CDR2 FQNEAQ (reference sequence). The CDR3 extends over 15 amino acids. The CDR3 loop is CASSLRGGGPYEQYF. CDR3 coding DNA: TGTGCCAGCAGCTTACGGGGCGGGGGACCCTACGAGCAGTACTTC.

CDR3 nucleotides: TGTGCCAGCAGCCAAAAAGGACTAGCGGGAGCCTTCCCTGCCTACGAGCAGTACTTC. Translated: CASSQKGLAGAFPAYEQYF. V usage is TRBV14 and J usage is TRBJ2-7; TRBD2 agrees at 13 bases. CDR1 and CDR2 (germline): SGHDN, FVKESK. The ends lost 2 bases at V and 2 bases at J; junction bases unmatched: 12. The CDR3 has 19 residues.

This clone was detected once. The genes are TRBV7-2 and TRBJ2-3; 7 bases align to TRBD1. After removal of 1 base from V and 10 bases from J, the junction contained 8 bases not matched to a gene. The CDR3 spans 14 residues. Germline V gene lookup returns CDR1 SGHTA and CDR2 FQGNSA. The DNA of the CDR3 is TGTGCCAGCAGCTTAGGACAGGGAGTCCGCCCGCAGTATTTT. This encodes CASSLGQGVRPQYF. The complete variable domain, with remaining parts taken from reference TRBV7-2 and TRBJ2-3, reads GAGVSQSPSNKVTEKGKDVELRCDPISGHTALYWYRQSLGQGLEFLIYFQGNSAPDKSGLPSDRFSAERTGGSVSTLTIQRTQQEDSAVYLCASSLGQGVRPQYFGPGTRLTVL.

The CDR3 here is CASSPSSRAGVRNEQFF. As DNA, the CDR3 is TGTGCCAGCAGCCCGAGCTCCAGGGCGGGAGTAAGGAATGAGCAGTTCTTC. This chain joins TRBV11-2 and TRBJ2-1; 7 nucleotides match TRBD2. Germline loops: CDR1 SGHAT, CDR2 FQNNGV. The CDR3 is 17 amino acids. The V and J ends lost 5 bases and 7 bases, in that order; junction bases with no gene match: 17.

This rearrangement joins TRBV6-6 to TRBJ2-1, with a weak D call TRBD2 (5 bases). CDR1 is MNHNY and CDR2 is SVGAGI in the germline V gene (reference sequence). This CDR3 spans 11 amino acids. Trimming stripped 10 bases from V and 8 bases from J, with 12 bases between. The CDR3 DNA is TGTGCCACCCTGGACTGGGATGAGCAGTTCTTC. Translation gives CATLDWDEQFF.

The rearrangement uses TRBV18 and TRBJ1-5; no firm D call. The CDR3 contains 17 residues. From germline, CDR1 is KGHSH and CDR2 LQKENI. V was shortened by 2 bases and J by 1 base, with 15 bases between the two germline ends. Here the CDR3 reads CASSPYNSPGSNQPQHF. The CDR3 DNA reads TGTGCCAGCTCACCATACAACAGCCCGGGAAGCAATCAGCCCCAGCATTTT.

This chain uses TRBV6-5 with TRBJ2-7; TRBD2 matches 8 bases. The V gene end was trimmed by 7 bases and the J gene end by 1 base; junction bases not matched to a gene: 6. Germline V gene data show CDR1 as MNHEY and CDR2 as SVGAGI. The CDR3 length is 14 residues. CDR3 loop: CASISGTVSYEQYF. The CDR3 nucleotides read TGTGCCAGCATTAGCGGGACCGTTTCCTACGAGCAGTACTTC.

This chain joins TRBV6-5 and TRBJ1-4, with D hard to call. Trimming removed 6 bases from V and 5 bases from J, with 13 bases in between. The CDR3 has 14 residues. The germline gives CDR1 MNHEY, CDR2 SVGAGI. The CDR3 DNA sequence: TGTGCCAGCAGGTTTAGGGCGGACAATGAAAAACTGTTTTTT. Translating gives CASRFRADNEKLFF.

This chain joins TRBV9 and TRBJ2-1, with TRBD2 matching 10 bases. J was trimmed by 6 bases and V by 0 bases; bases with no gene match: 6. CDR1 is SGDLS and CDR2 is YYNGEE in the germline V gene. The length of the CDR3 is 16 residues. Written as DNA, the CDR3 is TGTGCCAGCAGCGTAGTCCCTAGCGGGAGTACCAATGAGCAGTTCTTC. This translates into CASSVVPSGSTNEQFF.

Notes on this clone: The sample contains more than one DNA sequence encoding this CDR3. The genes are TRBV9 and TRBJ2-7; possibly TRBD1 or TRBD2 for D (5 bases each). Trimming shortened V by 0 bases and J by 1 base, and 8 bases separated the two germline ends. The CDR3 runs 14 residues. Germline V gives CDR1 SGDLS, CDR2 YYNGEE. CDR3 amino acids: CASSVGGSSYEQYF. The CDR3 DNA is TGTGCCAGCAGCGTAGGGGGGTCGTCCTACGAGCAGTACTTC.

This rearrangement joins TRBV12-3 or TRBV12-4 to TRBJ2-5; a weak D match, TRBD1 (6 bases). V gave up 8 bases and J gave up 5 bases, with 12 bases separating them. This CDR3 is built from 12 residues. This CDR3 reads CASQGMGETQYF. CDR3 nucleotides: TGTGCCAGCCAGGGGATGGGGGAGACCCAGTACTTC.

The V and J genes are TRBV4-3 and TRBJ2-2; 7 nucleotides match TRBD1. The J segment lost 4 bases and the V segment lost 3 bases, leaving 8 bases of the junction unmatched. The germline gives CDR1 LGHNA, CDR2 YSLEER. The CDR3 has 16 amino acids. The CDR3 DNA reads TGCGCCAGCAGCCAGGCTAGGGGGCTCGGCACCGGGGAGCTGTTTTTT. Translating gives CASSQARGLGTGELFF.

The CDR3 DNA sequence: TGTGCCAGTAGTACATTGGGGACTAGCGGGACCCACGAGCAGTACTTC. Translated, it gives CASSTLGTSGTHEQYF. The J gene is TRBJ2-7, the V gene TRBV19, with 13 bases fitting TRBD2. With 4 bases clipped from V and 5 bases from J, the junction kept 8 bases outside the gene matches. The CDR3 loop spans 16 amino acids. Germline V gives CDR1 LNHDA, CDR2 SQIVND (reference sequence). Combining the CDR3 with reference TRBV19 and TRBJ2-7 gives the whole variable domain DGGITQSPKYLFRKEGQNVTLSCEQNLNHDAMYWYRQDPGQGLRLIYYSQIVNDFQKGDIAEGYSVSREKKESFPLTVTSAQKNPTAFYLCASSTLGTSGTHEQYFGPGTRLTVT.

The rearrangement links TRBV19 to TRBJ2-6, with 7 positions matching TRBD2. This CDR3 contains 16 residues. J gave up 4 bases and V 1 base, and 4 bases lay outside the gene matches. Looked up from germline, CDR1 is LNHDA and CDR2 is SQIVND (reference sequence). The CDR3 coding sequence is TGTGCCAGTAGTATAGTGCGGGGGAGCGGGGCCAACGTCCTGACTTTC. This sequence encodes CASSIVRGSGANVLTF.

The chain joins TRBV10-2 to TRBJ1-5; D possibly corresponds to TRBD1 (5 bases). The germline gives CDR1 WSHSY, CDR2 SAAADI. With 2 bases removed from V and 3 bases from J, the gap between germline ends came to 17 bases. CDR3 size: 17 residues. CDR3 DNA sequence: TGCGCCAGCAGTGAGGTTTTTTTGCCAGGGAACAATCAGCCCCAGCATTTT. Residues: CASSEVFLPGNNQPQHF.